Listed below are T cell receptor beta chains from one sample, sequenced in a study of cytomegalovirus exposure and HLA in healthy donors. This table comes from immunoSEQ multiplex PCR, and its TCRdb copy is limited to in-frame clones, with some not included. The sample has about 98,000 clones, roughly 90% seen once. Sequencing input: PBMCs. The source is a man aged 18 to 30 in good health and CMV-seropositive. The CDR3 runs from the conserved cysteine through the conserved F or W. The D gene is left open where the match is weak. Clone size is not always given. Where it is, it says once, few, many or a class for expanded clones.

V gene: TRBV5-1
J gene: TRBJ2-7
D gene: TRBD1
clone size: NA
CDR3 protein: CASSFGDRAYEQYF
CDR3 DNA: TGCGCCAGCAGCTTTGGGGACAGGGCCTACGAGCAGTACTTC

V gene: TRBV10-3
J gene: TRBJ2-3
D gene: TRBD1
clone size: NA
CDR3 protein: CAISVQGAADTQYF
CDR3 DNA: TGTGCCATCAGTGTACAGGGGGCTGCAGATACGCAGTATTTT

V gene: TRBV5-4
J gene: TRBJ1-2
D gene: TRBD1
clone size: NA
CDR3 protein: CASSPGTVKLSNYGYTF
CDR3 DNA: TGTGCCAGCAGCCCCGGGACAGTAAAACTATCTAACTATGGCTACACCTTC

V gene: TRBV27
J gene: TRBJ2-3
D gene: TRBD2
clone size: NA
CDR3 protein: CASSLRGVASDTQYF
CDR3 DNA: TGTGCCAGCAGTTTACGGGGGGTAGCGTCAGATACGCAGTATTTT

V gene: TRBV7-9
J gene: TRBJ1-5
D gene: TRBD1
clone size: NA
CDR3 protein: CASSHNSPRTGGRNQPQHF
CDR3 DNA: TGTGCCAGCAGCCACAACTCCCCCCGGACAGGGGGCCGAAATCAGCCCCAGCATTTT

V gene: TRBV19
J gene: TRBJ2-7
D gene: TRBD2
clone size: NA
CDR3 protein: CASSTAGAYEQYF
CDR3 DNA: TGTGCCAGTAGTACAGCGGGGGCTTACGAGCAGTACTTC

V gene: TRBV9
J gene: TRBJ2-1
D gene: TRBD2
clone size: NA
CDR3 protein: CASSASGSSYNEQFF
CDR3 DNA: TGTGCCAGCAGCGCTAGCGGAAGCTCCTACAATGAGCAGTTCTTC

V gene: TRBV5-8
J gene: TRBJ1-5
D gene: NA
clone size: NA
CDR3 protein: CASSLGVGGLIQPQHF
CDR3 DNA: TGTGCCAGCAGCTTGGGGGTGGGGGGGTTGATTCAGCCCCAGCATTTT

V gene: TRBV10-3
J gene: TRBJ2-7
D gene: NA
clone size: NA
CDR3 protein: CAISAGRAQHSYEQYF
CDR3 DNA: TGTGCCATCAGTGCAGGCAGGGCTCAACACTCCTACGAGCAGTACTTC

V gene: TRBV7-6
J gene: TRBJ2-1
D gene: TRBD2
clone size: NA
CDR3 protein: CASSLAATSGRAEEQFF
CDR3 DNA: TGTGCCAGCAGCTTAGCCGCAACTAGCGGGAGGGCCGAGGAGCAGTTCTTC

V gene: TRBV27
J gene: TRBJ2-5
D gene: NA
clone size: NA
CDR3 protein: CPSRETQYF
CDR3 DNA: TGTCCCTCCCGAGAGACCCAGTACTTC

V gene: TRBV7-2
J gene: TRBJ1-1
D gene: TRBD1
clone size: NA
CDR3 protein: CASSLAGQGGTEAFF
CDR3 DNA: TGTGCCAGCAGCTTAGCCGGACAGGGGGGGACTGAAGCTTTCTTT

V gene: TRBV7-9
J gene: TRBJ2-1
D gene: NA
clone size: NA
CDR3 protein: CASSLGAEQFF
CDR3 DNA: TGTGCCAGCAGCTTAGGCGCTGAGCAGTTCTTC

V gene: TRBV6-5
J gene: TRBJ1-5
D gene: NA
clone size: NA
CDR3 protein: CASSSGLDQPQHF
CDR3 DNA: TGTGCCAGCAGTTCGGGATTGGATCAGCCCCAGCATTTT

V gene: TRBV9
J gene: TRBJ1-1
D gene: NA
clone size: NA
CDR3 protein: CASSAQQGTEAFF
CDR3 DNA: TGTGCCAGCAGCGCACAACAGGGAACTGAAGCTTTCTTT

V gene: TRBV5-1
J gene: TRBJ2-7
D gene: TRBD1
clone size: few
CDR3 protein: CANLQPPGTGTYEQYF
CDR3 DNA: TGCGCCAACCTACAACCGCCCGGGACAGGGACCTACGAGCAGTACTTC

V gene: TRBV5-1
J gene: TRBJ1-1
D gene: NA
clone size: NA
CDR3 protein: CASSPRTVNTEAFF
CDR3 DNA: TGCGCCAGCAGCCCCCGGACAGTAAACACTGAAGCTTTCTTT

V gene: TRBV6-1
J gene: TRBJ1-2
D gene: TRBD1
clone size: NA
CDR3 protein: CASRPGQGYGYTF
CDR3 DNA: TGTGCCAGCAGGCCCGGACAGGGCTATGGCTACACCTTC

V gene: TRBV4-1
J gene: TRBJ2-3
D gene: NA
clone size: NA
CDR3 protein: CASSQVGQGQYTQYF
CDR3 DNA: TGCGCCAGCAGCCAAGTAGGGCAGGGTCAATATACGCAGTATTTT

V gene: TRBV4-2
J gene: TRBJ2-7
D gene: TRBD2
clone size: once
CDR3 protein: CASSQAGTSGYEQYF
CDR3 DNA: TGTGCCAGCAGCCAAGCCGGGACTAGCGGGTACGAGCAGTACTTC

V gene: TRBV6-4
J gene: TRBJ2-1
D gene: TRBD2
clone size: NA
CDR3 protein: CASSDSSSGNNEQFF
CDR3 DNA: TGTGCCAGCAGTGACTCGTCTAGCGGAAACAATGAGCAGTTCTTC

V gene: TRBV6-5
J gene: TRBJ1-2
D gene: TRBD1
clone size: NA
CDR3 protein: CASSLQGAVSYGYTF
CDR3 DNA: TGTGCCAGCAGTCTACAGGGGGCGGTTAGCTATGGCTACACCTTC

V gene: TRBV2
J gene: TRBJ2-1
D gene: NA
clone size: NA
CDR3 protein: CASSDGHRSSSYNEQFF
CDR3 DNA: TGTGCCAGCAGCGACGGACACCGGTCTAGCTCCTACAATGAGCAGTTCTTC

V gene: TRBV5-4
J gene: TRBJ2-5
D gene: TRBD1
clone size: NA
CDR3 protein: CASSPWTGLGETQYF
CDR3 DNA: TGTGCCAGCAGCCCATGGACAGGCCTGGGAGAGACCCAGTACTTC

V gene: TRBV25-1
J gene: TRBJ1-4
D gene: TRBD1
clone size: NA
CDR3 protein: CASTPGQYNEKLFF
CDR3 DNA: TGTGCCAGCACACCGGGACAGTATAATGAAAAACTGTTTTTT

V gene: TRBV9
J gene: TRBJ2-2
D gene: NA
clone size: NA
CDR3 protein: CASTKSGALSGELFF
CDR3 DNA: TGTGCCAGCACCAAGTCGGGAGCTCTATCCGGGGAGCTGTTTTTT

V gene: TRBV2
J gene: TRBJ2-2
D gene: NA
clone size: once
CDR3 protein: CASSDEGVDGELFF
CDR3 DNA: TGTGCCAGCAGTGATGAAGGGGTGGACGGGGAGCTGTTTTTT

V gene: TRBV4-1
J gene: TRBJ1-2
D gene: NA
clone size: NA
CDR3 protein: CASSQESGPGYGYTF
CDR3 DNA: TGCGCCAGCAGCCAGGAGTCTGGGCCGGGATATGGCTACACCTTC

V gene: TRBV9
J gene: TRBJ1-2
D gene: TRBD1
clone size: NA
CDR3 protein: CASSVGRGLGGYTF
CDR3 DNA: TGTGCCAGCAGCGTGGGCAGGGGGTTGGGTGGCTACACCTTC

V gene: TRBV6-5
J gene: TRBJ2-7
D gene: NA
clone size: NA
CDR3 protein: CASSPTIQAQQYF
CDR3 DNA: TGTGCCAGCAGCCCCACCATCCAGGCGCAGCAGTACTTC

V gene: TRBV7-3
J gene: TRBJ2-1
D gene: TRBD2
clone size: NA
CDR3 protein: CASSTDAGVYNEQFF
CDR3 DNA: TGTGCCAGCAGCACAGACGCGGGGGTTTACAATGAGCAGTTCTTC

V gene: TRBV29-1
J gene: TRBJ2-5
D gene: TRBD2
clone size: NA
CDR3 protein: CSVEGLAGGARETQYF
CDR3 DNA: TGCAGCGTTGAAGGGCTAGCGGGGGGGGCAAGGGAGACCCAGTACTTC

V gene: TRBV18
J gene: TRBJ2-7
D gene: TRBD1
clone size: NA
CDR3 protein: CASSRIRDRDYEQYF
CDR3 DNA: TGTGCCAGCTCACGGATCCGGGACAGGGATTACGAGCAGTACTTC

V gene: TRBV5-3
J gene: TRBJ2-7
D gene: NA
clone size: NA
CDR3 protein: CARSSRSMDSPYEQYF
CDR3 DNA: TGTGCCAGAAGCTCAAGAAGTATGGACAGCCCCTACGAGCAGTACTTC

V gene: TRBV15
J gene: TRBJ1-2
D gene: TRBD1
clone size: NA
CDR3 protein: CATSETGTGGDYGYTF
CDR3 DNA: TGTGCCACCAGCGAAACCGGGACAGGGGGCGACTATGGCTACACCTTC

V gene: TRBV28
J gene: TRBJ1-2
D gene: NA
clone size: NA
CDR3 protein: CASIARANYGYTF
CDR3 DNA: TGTGCCAGCATAGCCAGAGCTAACTATGGCTACACCTTC